This entry is about one T cell receptor beta chain. Its antigen target is currently unknown. Nothing much larger sits one base from this clone, and base qualities are not available. The CDR3 regions of human TCRbeta chains were analyzed by immunosequencing. The source study handled its data this way. TCRs in the repertoires were compared against a reference library of SARS-CoV-2-specific TCRs that had been generated with the MIRA antigen-specificity platform. Breadth was defined as the fraction of unique TCRs that were SARS-CoV-2-associated, and depth was defined as the fraction of total T cells that were SARS-CoV-2-associated. Using the MIRA data, every spike-specific TCR was mapped to the spike region that the TCR reacted to and assigned to either a CD4 or a CD8 class. Log10-transformed breadth and depth values were compared by one-way ANOVA with Sidak's multiple comparisons tests. TCRdb's version of the immuneACCESS table is confined to in-frame rearrangements and falls short of the full clone set. An unresolved V gene accounts for under half of the shortfall where checked; the remainder is of unknown origin. V and J calls and clone size are as listed in that table; D and trimming were resolved from the DNA. The sample table contains 100,000 to 150,000 clones; only one count was recorded for approximately 90% of them. The ten largest clones capture around 24% of the sample.

This entry belongs to a study of T cell responses to AZD1222 COVID-19 vaccine (dated by TCRdb to about 2021). Regarding the research as a whole: AZD1222 recipients whose second dose came at about 4 weeks and those whose second dose came at about 12 weeks were combined into one group, since spike-specific TCR depth and breadth did not differ between the two schedules. TCR sequencing was performed for over 230 trial participants, of whom 207 were given two doses of AZD1222 and some 26 were given two doses of MenACWY control vaccine. Trial participants were enrolled by age into subgroups of 18-55, 56-69 and 70-plus years, and roughly 150, 30 and 60 TCR-sequenced participants, respectively, were included in these subgroups.

Overall study results and their limits: Nearly half of unique spike-specific TCRs reportedly recognized epitopes outside regions mutated in the B.1.351 and B.1.1.7 variants. No day 14 peak-response samples were available, so repertoires were characterized only after the peak T cell response. Most participants were white British and females outnumbered males, and the authors suggested that clonal diversity may have been underestimated. The 56-69-year group was small, and its depth increase did not reach significance, likely because of low power. Conclusions about previously exposed vaccinees are limited because only a handful of AZD1222 recipients were SARS-CoV-2 seropositive at baseline. After two AZD1222 doses, spike-specific TCR breadth and depth were significantly higher than at day 0 and than in MenACWY recipients. The vaccine-associated CD4 TCRs covered the entire spike protein, and the dominant responses fell in regions 160-218 and 743-854.

At the junction V is shortened by 1 base and J by 3 bases, with 13 bases in between. The CDR3 holds 16 amino acids from the cysteine to the phenylalanine. The entry retains the CDR3 DNA only, 48 bases that are in frame from base 1. CDR1 and CDR2, per the germline V gene, are MNHEY and SVGAGI. The time point label, as the study defines it: baseline before first vaccination. Vaccinee samples came from UK trials COV001 and COV002, including a single-blind randomized controlled phase 2/3 trial of AZD1222 (ChAdOx1 nCoV-19) in healthy adults. For TCRbeta chain sequencing, PBMC samples were collected from trial participants at day 0 and at day 28 after the second dose.

Recombination connected TRBV6-5 to TRBJ2-1, with TRBD2 perhaps the D gene, on 6 matching bases. The source is an adult in good health. The starting material was peripheral blood, obtained on day 0 of AZD1222 vaccination. The sequence in DNA is TGTGCCAGCAGTTACTTATCAGGGAGGAACTACAATGAGCAGTTCTTC. This is translated as CASSYLSGRNYNEQFF.